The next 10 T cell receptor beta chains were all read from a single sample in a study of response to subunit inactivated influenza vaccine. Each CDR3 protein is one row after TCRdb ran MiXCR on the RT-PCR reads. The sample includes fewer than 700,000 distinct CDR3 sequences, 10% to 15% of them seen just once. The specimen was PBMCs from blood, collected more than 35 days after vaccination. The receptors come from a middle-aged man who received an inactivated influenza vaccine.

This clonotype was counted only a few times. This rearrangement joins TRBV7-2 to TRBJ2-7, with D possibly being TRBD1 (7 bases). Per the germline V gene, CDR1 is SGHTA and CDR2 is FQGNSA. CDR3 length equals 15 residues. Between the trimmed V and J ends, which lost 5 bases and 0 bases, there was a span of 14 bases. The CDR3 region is CASSAAGQLSYEQYF. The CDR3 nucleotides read TGTGCCAGCAGCGCGGCGGGACAGCTCTCCTACGAGCAGTACTTC.

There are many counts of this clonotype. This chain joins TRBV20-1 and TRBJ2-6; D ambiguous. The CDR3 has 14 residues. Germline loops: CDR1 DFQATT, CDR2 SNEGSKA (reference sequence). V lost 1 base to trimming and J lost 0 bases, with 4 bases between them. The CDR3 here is CSARVNSGANVLTF. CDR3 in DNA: TGCAGTGCTAGAGTCAACTCTGGGGCCAACGTCCTGACTTTC.

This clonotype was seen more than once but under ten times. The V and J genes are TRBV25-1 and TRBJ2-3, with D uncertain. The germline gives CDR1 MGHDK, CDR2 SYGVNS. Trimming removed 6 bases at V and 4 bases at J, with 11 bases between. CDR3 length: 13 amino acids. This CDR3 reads CASRDLGADTQYF. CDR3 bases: TGTGCCAGCAGGGACCTTGGTGCAGATACGCAGTATTTT.

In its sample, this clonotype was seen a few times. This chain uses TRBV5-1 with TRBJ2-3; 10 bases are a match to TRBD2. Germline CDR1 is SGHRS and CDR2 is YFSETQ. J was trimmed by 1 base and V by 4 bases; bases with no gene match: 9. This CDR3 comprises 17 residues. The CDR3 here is CASSPSTSGHRTDTQYF. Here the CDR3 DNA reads TGCGCCAGCAGCCCGTCGACTAGCGGGCACCGCACAGATACGCAGTATTTT. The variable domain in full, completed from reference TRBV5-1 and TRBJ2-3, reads KAGVTQTPRYLIKTRGQQVTLSCSPISGHRSVSWYQQTPGQGLQFLFEYFSETQRNKGNFPGRFSGRQFSNSRSEMNVSTLELGDSALYLCASSPSTSGHRTDTQYFGPGTRLTVL.

CDR3 sequence reads: CASSRHALRTYHYEQYF. In DNA form, the CDR3 reads TGTGCCAGCAGTCGACACGCTCTACGGACTTACCACTACGAGCAGTACTTC. The chain recombines TRBV28 with TRBJ2-7; TRBD2 is a possible D gene (5 bases). Trimming took 5 bases from V and 3 from J, leaving 23 bases between them. The germline gives CDR1 MDHEN, CDR2 SYDVKM. CDR3 size: 17 residues.

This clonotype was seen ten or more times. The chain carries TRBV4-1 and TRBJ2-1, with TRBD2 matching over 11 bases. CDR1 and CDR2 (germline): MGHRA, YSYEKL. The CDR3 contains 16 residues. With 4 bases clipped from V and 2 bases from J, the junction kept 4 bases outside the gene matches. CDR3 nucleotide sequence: TGCGCCAGCAGCCCAGTAGCGGGGGGGCCCTACAATGAGCAGTTCTTC. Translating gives CASSPVAGGPYNEQFF.

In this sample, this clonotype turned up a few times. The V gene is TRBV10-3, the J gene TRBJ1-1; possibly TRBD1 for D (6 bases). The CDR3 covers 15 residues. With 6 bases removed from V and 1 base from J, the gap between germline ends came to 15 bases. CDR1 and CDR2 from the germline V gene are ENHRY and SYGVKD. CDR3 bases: TGTGCCATCAGCTCTCCTGACAGGAGGAACACTGAAGCTTTCTTT. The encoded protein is CAISSPDRRNTEAFF.

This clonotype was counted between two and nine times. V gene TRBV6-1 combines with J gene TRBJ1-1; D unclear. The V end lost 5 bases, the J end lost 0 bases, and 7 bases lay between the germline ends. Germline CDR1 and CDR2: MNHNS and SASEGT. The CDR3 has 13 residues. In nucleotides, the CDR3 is TGTGCCAGCAGTCCGATGTTGAACACTGAAGCTTTCTTT. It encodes CASSPMLNTEAFF.

CDR3 amino acids: CSASNRRSNQPQHF. The DNA of the CDR3 is TGCAGTGCTAGTAACAGGAGAAGCAATCAGCCCCAGCATTTT. The J gene is TRBJ1-5, the V gene TRBV20-1, with D possibly TRBD1 on 5 matching bases. Germline V gene lookup returns CDR1 DFQATT and CDR2 SNEGSKA (reference sequence). Trimming cost V 3 bases and J 1 base, with 10 bases left between them. The CDR3 has 14 residues.

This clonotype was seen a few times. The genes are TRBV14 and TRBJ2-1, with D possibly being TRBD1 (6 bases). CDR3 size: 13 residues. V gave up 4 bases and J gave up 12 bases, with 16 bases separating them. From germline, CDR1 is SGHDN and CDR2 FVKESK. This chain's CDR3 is CASSPPPGQRQFF. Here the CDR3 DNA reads TGTGCCAGCAGCCCGCCGCCGGGACAACGGCAGTTCTTC.